This TCR beta chain originates from a study of blood T cells in healthy people across ages (dated by TCRdb to the mid-2010s). About the study as a whole: Template switching captured roughly one uniquely barcoded TCR beta cDNA molecule per two T cells in model experiments. Using deep sequencing normalized with unique cDNA molecular identifiers, the study measured how TCR beta repertoire diversity changes with age. Donors were grouped into four age groups: young (average about 15 years), middle-aged (less than 40), aged (around 56) and long-lived (about 89). To avoid experimental bias, donors of different ages were distributed randomly across sequencing lanes. Two additional independent replicas of 1 million unique cDNA reads from the same blood draw were analyzed for two donors (one aged 18 to 30 and one aged 80 or older). The study at large found these results: The long-lived group showed more naive CD4+ T cells, fewer expanded clones and increased TCR diversity than the aged group, suggesting age selection. As age increased, observed TCR beta diversity per million T cells dropped in a roughly linear way, and a significant reduction was already evident by age roughly 40. The percentage of naive T cells measured by flow cytometry correlated strongly with observed TCR beta diversity. The CMV infection status of donors was not known, potentially confounding age-related changes in expanded clonotypes. Because profiling used bulk unsorted PBMCs, naive and antigen-experienced compartments could not be compared conclusively. Total diversity estimates from one million sequenced T cells were considered lower bounds and underestimates.

Comments on this clonotype: Its antigen is still unknown. Base qualities are missing; no much larger clone stands one base away.

Library method: 5' RACE. This sample was sequenced with an Illumina HiSeq 2500. A second PCR of roughly 7 to 12 cycles was performed with a sample-barcoded 5' primer and a J-beta primer mix. Each TCR beta cDNA molecule received a unique molecular identifier from a template-switch 5' adaptor carrying 12 random nucleotides. Each sample yielded at least 3 million CDR3-containing paired-end reads. All of the RNA was converted into first-strand cDNA using the Mint cDNA synthesis kit, with a TRBC-specific oligonucleotide serving as the primer. After uracil-DNA glycosylase treatment, a first 18-cycle PCR used universal primers M1SS and BC2_uni_R on all cDNA. The authors processed their data as follows. Each sample was normalized by randomly selecting 1 million high-quality reads, each carrying a distinct molecular identifier. Reads with shared molecular identifiers were discarded instead of being binned into consensus sequences. CDR3 identification, clonotype clustering and error correction used MiTCR with a Q25 quality threshold and the strictest error-elimination algorithm. A nonparametric unseen species model with Euler transformation was used to estimate a lower bound on total TCR beta diversity. TCRdb itself trimmed the public reads at Q25 with fastp, ran MiXCR and retained productive beta chains. Rows with a matching CDR3 protein are joined into one entry that keeps the most common DNA and genes. For this entry, the V and J calls and clone size follow TCRdb and not the study's own pipeline. The sample table records under 2,000,000 distinct CDR3 sequences; about 49% of these occur just once. The ten biggest clones cover less than 2.5% of the sample.

The donors were roughly 39 Caucasian individuals from Russia, aged roughly 6 to 100 years, who were systemically healthy. About 9.1 milliliters of peripheral blood were collected from each donor into EDTA-treated Vacutainer tubes. Ficoll-Paque density-gradient centrifugation was used to isolate PBMCs, with at least 7 million obtained per sample. Total RNA was extracted from PBMCs with Trizol reagent, with at least 5 micrograms obtained per sample. For every donor, an aliquot of PBMCs went through flow cytometry to measure the percentages of naive CD45RAhigh/CD27high T cells. The CDR3 starts with the cysteine, ends with the phenylalanine, and has 14 residues. Just CDR3 DNA is preserved here, 42 bases in frame from base 1. V is reduced by 5 bases and J by 3 bases, leaving a spacing of 10 bases between them. In the germline V gene, CDR1 corresponds to MDHEN and CDR2 to SYDVKM.

The source of this sequence is a woman aged 40 to 50 in good health. Specimen: blood. The chain was built from TRBV28 and TRBJ2-2; matching of 6 bases hints at TRBD1 as the D gene. The CDR3 in this case is CASSPQGYTGELFF. The DNA is TGTGCCAGCAGTCCACAGGGTTACACCGGGGAGCTGTTTTTT.